This TCR beta chain was obtained from a study of glioma-infiltrating T cells. This clonotype has at least ten counts. The iRepertoire nested amplicon-rescue multiplex PCR amplified TCR alpha and beta CDR3s from RNA. MiXCR, applied by TCRdb to the multiplex PCR reads, yields one record per CDR3 protein. This table holds more than 350,000 distinct CDR3 sequences, around 38% found once. The CDR3 is 13 residues long. Germline CDR1 reads LNHNV; CDR2 reads YYDKDF (reference sequence). The germline V and J ends were trimmed by 5 bases and 3 bases, with 10 bases remaining between them. The source is a human donor with low-grade glioma or glioblastoma, undergoing nonglioma brain surgery, or in good health (not recorded which). The gene calls are TRBV15 and TRBJ1-2, with D perhaps TRBD1 (6 bases). Sequencing input: glioma tissue, nonneoplastic brain tissue, or PBMCs (not recorded which). The CDR3 region is CATSVDRDYGYTF. CDR3 DNA sequence: TGTGCCACCAGCGTGGACAGAGACTATGGCTACACCTTC.